This TCR beta chain comes out of a study of neurological immune-mediated disorders. CDR3 length equals 15 residues. J was trimmed by 5 bases and V by 5 bases; bases with no gene match: 6. Germline V gene data show CDR1 as KGHDR and CDR2 as SFDVKD. This clonotype appeared many times. TCRdb itself ran the 5' RACE reads through MiXCR, one entry per CDR3 protein. The sample contains 20,000 to 25,000 distinct CDR3 sequences, 6.5% to 8.5% of which appear only once. Specimen: PBMCs. V is TRBV24-1 and J is TRBJ2-1; 9 bases agree with TRBD1. This clonotype was obtained from a woman in her thirties or forties in good health. CDR3 sequence: CATSALGQGDNEQFF. DNA of the CDR3: TGTGCCACCAGTGCCCTGGGACAGGGCGACAATGAGCAGTTCTTC.